This TCR beta chain was observed in a study of technical replicates of blood from four donors. The CDR3 length is 14 residues. V dropped 3 bases and J dropped 1; count of bases not matched to a gene: 2. Per the germline V gene, CDR1 is LNHNV and CDR2 is YYDKDF (reference sequence). The repertoire was sequenced with immunoSEQ multiplex PCR; TCRdb's copy has only in-frame clones and lacks some. Among some 71,000 clones listed, approximately 96% were seen once. V usage is TRBV15 and J usage is TRBJ1-2, with 7 bases identical to TRBD1. This receptor was taken from a human donor in good health. Source material: T cells isolated from PBMCs. This chain's CDR3 is CATSRTGINYGYTF. The CDR3 DNA reads TGTGCCACCAGCAGGACAGGGATTAACTATGGCTACACCTTC.